One sample yielded the 21 T cell receptor beta chains listed below, sequenced in a study of blood T cell repertoires in COVID-19. Repertoires were generated with immunoSEQ multiplex PCR, while TCRdb's copy carries only in-frame clones and drops some. Among 250,000 to 400,000 clones listed, approximately 89% were seen once. Sequences were obtained from peripheral blood. The receptors stem from a woman younger than 45 with COVID-19, enrolled during active disease.

V usage is TRBV27 and J usage is TRBJ2-2; maybe TRBD1 (6 bases). With 3 bases removed from V and 5 bases from J, the gap between germline ends came to 22 bases. Germline V lookup: CDR1 MNHEY, CDR2 SMNVEV (reference sequence). This CDR3 contains 18 residues. CDR3 protein: CASSLTHDPGHRTGELFF. The CDR3 nucleotides read TGTGCCAGCAGTTTGACCCACGACCCGGGACACCGAACCGGGGAGCTGTTTTTT.

The V and J genes are TRBV11-3 and TRBJ1-5; weak D call: TRBD1 (6 bases). Germline-derived CDR1 and CDR2 are SGHNT and YENEEA. The V and J ends lost 3 bases and 0 bases respectively, with 18 bases between them. The CDR3 has 18 residues. The CDR3 is CASSFQQGGRYSNQPQHF. The CDR3 DNA reads TGTGCCAGCAGCTTCCAACAGGGAGGGAGGTATAGCAATCAGCCCCAGCATTTT. The full variable domain, its missing parts supplied by reference TRBV11-3 and TRBJ1-5, is EAGVVQSPRYKIIEKKQPVAFWCNPISGHNTLYWYLQNLGQGPELLIRYENEEAVDDSQLPKDRFSAERLKGVDSTLKIQPAELGDSAVYLCASSFQQGGRYSNQPQHFGDGTRLSIL.

The chain has TRBV28 and TRBJ2-2, with a possible D match to TRBD2 (5 bases). The CDR3 length is 13 residues. V lost 6 bases and J 5 bases, leaving 10 bases between the germline ends. CDR1 and CDR2 (germline): MDHEN, SYDVKM. The CDR3 region is CASRVGGTGELFF. Written as DNA, the CDR3 is TGTGCCAGCAGAGTCGGAGGAACCGGGGAGCTGTTTTTT.

The CDR3 reads CAISRGDYGYTF. The CDR3 DNA sequence: TGTGCGATATCCCGGGGGGACTATGGCTACACCTTC. The gene calls are TRBV19 and TRBJ1-2; the D gene is possibly TRBD1 (5 bases). Per the germline V gene, CDR1 is LNHDA and CDR2 is SQIVND (reference sequence). CDR3 length equals 12 residues.

The chain joins TRBV6-4 to TRBJ2-1; 14 bases match TRBD2. Germline CDR1 reads MRHNA; CDR2 reads SNTAGT. Trimming took 2 bases from V and 11 from J; bases not matched to a gene: 5. This CDR3 has 15 residues. The CDR3 is CASSDEGLAGGQQFF. CDR3 DNA: TGTGCCAGCAGTGACGAAGGACTAGCGGGGGGACAGCAGTTCTTC.

The table lists this clone with a count of one. The chain employs TRBV6-6 and TRBJ2-2, with D possibly TRBD2 on 5 matching bases. The CDR3 runs to 15 residues. CDR1 is MNHNY, CDR2 SVGAGI, per germline (reference sequence). Between the trimmed V and J ends, which lost 7 bases and 0 bases, there was a span of 12 bases. CDR3 residues: CASMSGSPNTGELFF. The DNA for the CDR3 is TGTGCCAGCATGAGTGGGAGTCCGAACACCGGGGAGCTGTTTTTT.

The chain employs TRBV6-1 and TRBJ2-3; weak D call: TRBD1 (6 bases). Germline lookup yields CDR1 MNHNS and CDR2 SASEGT. The V end lost 0 bases, the J end lost 0 bases, and 10 bases lay between the germline ends. The CDR3 length is 16 residues. Here the CDR3 reads CASSEAQGQSTDTQYF. The DNA for the CDR3 is TGTGCCAGCAGTGAAGCCCAGGGGCAGAGCACAGATACGCAGTATTTT.

This clone was found once. The V and J genes are TRBV21-1 and TRBJ2-3; the table's D call TRBD2 went unverified against the DNA. TRBV21-1 is designated a pseudogene. CDR3 length: 17 amino acids. The CDR3 sequence is CASSKELAGRRTDTQYF. The CDR3 DNA follows: TGTGCCAGCAGCAAAGAGCTAGCGGGGAGAAGGACAGATACGCAGTATTTT.

This clone was detected only once. V gene TRBV19 combines with J gene TRBJ1-5; D is unresolved. Germline lookup yields CDR1 LNHDA and CDR2 SQIVND (reference sequence). The ends were cut back, 6 bases at V and 4 bases at J, with 10 bases in the middle. CDR3 size: 13 residues. CDR3 DNA sequence: TGTGCCAGTAGCAGTCGGGAGAATCAGCCCCAGCATTTT. Its protein product is CASSSRENQPQHF.

This chain uses TRBV3-1 (or the pseudogene TRBV3-2) with TRBJ1-1, with 9 bases fitting TRBD1. V dropped 9 bases and J dropped 4; count of bases not matched to a gene: 9. This CDR3 spans 14 amino acids. Germline V gene data show CDR1 as LGHDT and CDR2 as YNNKEL (reference sequence). The CDR3 protein is CAREAGTGSTEAFF. DNA of the CDR3: TGTGCCAGAGAGGCCGGGACAGGGTCCACTGAAGCTTTCTTT.

This clone has more than one count but fewer than ten. This sequence joins TRBV11-3 and TRBJ2-3, with D unclear. The CDR3 is made up of 12 amino acids. Germline lookup yields CDR1 SGHNT and CDR2 YENEEA. V lost 2 bases and J 7 bases, leaving 7 bases between the germline ends. This CDR3 reads CASSLSVYTQYF. The CDR3, as DNA: TGTGCCAGCAGCTTAAGCGTATATACGCAGTATTTT.

The DNA for the CDR3 is TGCGCCAGCAGCCAAGGGGGACAGGAGGAAAAGTTCTTC. Amino acid sequence: CASSQGGQEEKFF. The J gene is TRBJ2-1, the V gene TRBV4-1, with TRBD1 matching 8 bases. The CDR3 loop spans 13 amino acids. Germline V gene sequence: CDR1 MGHRA, CDR2 YSYEKL. V shed 1 base and J 14 bases; nucleotides not matched to a gene: 7.

The table lists this clone with many counts. V gene TRBV19 combines with J gene TRBJ1-5, with D hard to call. V was shortened by 7 bases and J by 4 bases, with 17 bases between the two germline ends. Per germline, CDR1 LNHDA and CDR2 SQIVND (reference sequence). The CDR3 has 15 amino acids. The CDR3 sequence is CASTPTGKGNQPQHF. In nucleotides, the CDR3 is TGTGCCAGTACCCCGACGGGAAAAGGTAATCAGCCCCAGCATTTT.

CDR3 DNA: TGTGCCAGCATCCTTGGAACTGAAACTAAAGCTTTCTTT. Translation gives CASILGTETKAFF. J is TRBJ1-1 and V is TRBV2; D is unclear. Germline V gene data show CDR1 as SNHLY and CDR2 as FYNNEI. The CDR3 sequence is 13 residues long. V was shortened by 7 bases and J by 9 bases, with 18 bases between the two germline ends.

This chain uses TRBV11-2 with TRBJ2-7; D may be TRBD1 (5 bases). The germline V gene has CDR1 SGHAT and CDR2 FQNNGV. V was trimmed by 4 bases and J by 5 bases, leaving 9 bases between them. The length of the CDR3 is 12 residues. The CDR3 is CASSSRTNEQYV. DNA of the CDR3: TGTGCCAGCAGCTCTCGGACAAACGAGCAGTACGTC.

The chain joins TRBV4-1 to TRBJ1-3; no firm D call. V was cut by 1 base and J by 2 bases, with 3 bases left in between. The CDR3 contains 13 residues. CDR1 and CDR2 from the germline V gene are MGHRA and YSYEKL. The CDR3 nucleotides are TGCGCCAGCAGCCAAGTCGCTGGAAACACCATATATTTT. Its translation is CASSQVAGNTIYF.

This clone appeared once. V usage is TRBV9 and J usage is TRBJ2-3; 8 bases agree with TRBD2. Germline CDR1 reads SGDLS; CDR2 reads YYNGEE. J gave up 4 bases and V 3 bases, and 4 bases lay outside the gene matches. This CDR3 region has 14 residues. Written as DNA, the CDR3 is TGTGCCAGCAGCGATAGCGGGGCCCCAGATACGCAGTATTTT. Its translation: CASSDSGAPDTQYF.

The chain has TRBV13 and TRBJ2-4, with a weak D call TRBD2 (6 bases). The CDR3 spans 15 residues. The V end was cut by 4 bases, the J end by 5 bases, with 15 bases between. Germline CDR1 and CDR2: PRHDT and FYEKMQ (reference sequence). The CDR3 spells CASSSVGGRQNIQYF. CDR3 DNA sequence: TGTGCCAGCAGCTCCGTGGGAGGCCGGCAAAACATTCAGTACTTC.

CDR3 bases: TGCAGCGGGGCGGGTGCCGGGGAGCTGTTTTTT. Amino acid sequence: CSGAGAGELFF. The chain links TRBV29-1 to TRBJ2-2, with a tentative D call TRBD2 (5 bases). Trimming stripped 7 bases from V and 6 bases from J, with 9 bases between. Looked up from germline, CDR1 is SQVTM and CDR2 is ANQGSEA. This CDR3 is built from 11 residues.

V gene TRBV28 combines with J gene TRBJ2-3; maybe TRBD1 (6 bases). V shed 5 bases and J shed 4 bases, with 13 bases lying between them. Germline V gene lookup returns CDR1 MDHEN and CDR2 SYDVKM. This CDR3 is built from 14 residues. Here the CDR3 DNA reads TGTGCCAGCAGTCTAGAACAGGGAGCAGATACGCAGTATTTT. Translating it yields CASSLEQGADTQYF.

This chain connects TRBV3-1 (or the pseudogene TRBV3-2) to TRBJ1-4; D ambiguous. The V end was cut by 0 bases, the J end by 0 bases, with 8 bases between. The CDR3 is made up of 16 amino acids. Germline lookup yields CDR1 LGHDT and CDR2 YNNKEL (reference sequence). The CDR3 protein is CASSQEGRATNEKLFF. CDR3 sequence (DNA): TGTGCCAGCAGCCAAGAAGGGCGGGCAACTAATGAAAAACTGTTTTTT.